Reported below is one T cell receptor beta chain. Its antigen is not identified. The germline V gene encodes CDR1 SQVTM and CDR2 ANQGSEA. This CDR3 contains 16 residues. V lost 5 bases, J lost 0 bases, and 17 bases lay in between. The sample is drawn from a study of monozygotic twins with cystic fibrosis. About the research overall: Library input was about 3 micrograms of fragmented DNA, with approximately 15 PCR cycles.

Study results and limitations: Unrelated CF individuals shared fewer identical clonotypes than monozygotic CF twins.

The assay was immunoSEQ multiplex PCR, and TCRdb's table has in-frame clones only and misses some. The table has 25,000 or so clones, over 75% seen once; the top ten hold approximately 0.5%. The clonotype comes from a girl aged 2 to 9 with cystic fibrosis. The V call is TRBV29-1, the J call TRBJ2-1; D tentatively fits TRBD1 or TRBD2 (5 bases each). The specimen sequenced was blood. CDR3 coding DNA: TGCAGCGTTAACCCCCCAGAGAGGGGCTCCTACAATGAGCAGTTCTTC. Amino acids: CSVNPPERGSYNEQFF.